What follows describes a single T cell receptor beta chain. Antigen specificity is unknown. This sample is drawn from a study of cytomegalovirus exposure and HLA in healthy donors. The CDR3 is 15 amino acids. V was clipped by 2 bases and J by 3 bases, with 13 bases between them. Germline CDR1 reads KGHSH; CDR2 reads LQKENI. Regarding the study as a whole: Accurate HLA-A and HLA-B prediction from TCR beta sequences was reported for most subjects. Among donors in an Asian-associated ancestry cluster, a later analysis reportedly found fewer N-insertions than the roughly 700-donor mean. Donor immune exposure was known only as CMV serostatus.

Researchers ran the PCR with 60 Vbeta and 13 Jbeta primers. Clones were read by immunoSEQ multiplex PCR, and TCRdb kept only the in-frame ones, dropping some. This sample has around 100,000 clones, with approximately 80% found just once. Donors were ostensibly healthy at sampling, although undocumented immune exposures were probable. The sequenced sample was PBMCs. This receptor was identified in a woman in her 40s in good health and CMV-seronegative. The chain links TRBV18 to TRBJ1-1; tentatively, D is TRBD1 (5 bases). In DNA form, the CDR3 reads TGTGCCAGCTCACCAATCCCAGGGCAGGACACTGAAGCTTTCTTT. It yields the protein CASSPIPGQDTEAFF.